What follows are 8 T cell receptor beta chains derived from one specimen sequenced in a study of cytomegalovirus exposure and HLA in healthy donors. PCR used 60 Vbeta primers and 13 Jbeta primers. Measured with immunoSEQ multiplex PCR; TCRdb has only the in-frame clones, and not every one. Among some 150,000 clones listed, 70% to 80% were seen once. The sequenced material came from PBMCs. The source is a human donor in good health.

V and J are TRBV29-1 and TRBJ1-2, with TRBD1 matching 7 bases. The CDR3 consists of 13 residues. CDR1 and CDR2 (germline): SQVTM, ANQGSEA. The V gene end was trimmed by 6 bases and the J gene end by 3 bases; junction bases not matched to a gene: 7. CDR3 sequence (DNA): TGCAGCGTGATGGGGGACAGTGACTATGGCTACACCTTC. Its translation: CSVMGDSDYGYTF.

The chain has TRBV9 and TRBJ2-1; maybe TRBD2 (6 bases). Trimming pared 3 bases from V and 1 base from J, leaving 14 bases between. From germline, CDR1 is SGDLS and CDR2 YYNGEE. CDR3 length: 16 amino acids. CDR3 amino acids: CASSATLGGSYNEQFF. CDR3 sequence (DNA): TGTGCCAGCAGCGCAACCTTGGGGGGTTCCTACAATGAGCAGTTCTTC.

The rearrangement links TRBV7-8 to TRBJ1-5; maybe TRBD1 (5 bases). Germline V gene data show CDR1 as SGHVS and CDR2 as FQNEAQ. V dropped 4 bases and J dropped 0 bases, with 13 bases sitting between them. CDR3 length: 16 amino acids. As DNA, the CDR3 is TGTGCCAGCAGCTCCACGACAGCATATAGCAATCAGCCCCAGCATTTT. It is translated as CASSSTTAYSNQPQHF.

The chain is built from TRBV27 and TRBJ2-7; perhaps TRBD1 as D (6 bases). Trimming removed 4 bases at V and 0 bases at J, with 7 bases between. The CDR3 runs 13 residues. The germline V gene encodes CDR1 MNHEY and CDR2 SMNVEV (reference sequence). Written as DNA, the CDR3 is TGTGCCAGCAGTTACAGGGCCTCCTACGAGCAGTACTTC. It is translated as CASSYRASYEQYF.

V gene TRBV28 combines with J gene TRBJ2-6; D remains ambiguous. The CDR3 has 15 amino acids. CDR1 and CDR2 from the germline V gene are MDHEN and SYDVKM. Trimming pared 1 base from V and 1 base from J, leaving 5 bases between. CDR3 nucleotide sequence: TGTGCCAGCAGTTTATTAGATTCTGGGGCCAACGTCCTGACTTTC. Translating gives CASSLLDSGANVLTF.

The chain combines TRBV29-1 with TRBJ2-7; perhaps TRBD2 as D (6 bases). CDR1 and CDR2 (germline): SQVTM, ANQGSEA. With 2 bases removed from V and 6 bases from J, the gap between germline ends came to 14 bases. The CDR3 contains 13 residues. The CDR3 spells CSVERQEGGEQYF. CDR3 DNA sequence: TGCAGCGTTGAACGCCAGGAGGGCGGCGAGCAGTACTTC.

The chain joins TRBV5-1 to TRBJ1-2; 11 bases align to TRBD1. V was pared by 3 bases and J by 8 bases, with 6 bases of the junction left unmatched. Per germline, CDR1 SGHRS and CDR2 YFSETQ. The CDR3 contains 14 residues. The CDR3 region is CASSYGQGARGYTF. In nucleotides, the CDR3 is TGCGCCAGCAGCTACGGACAGGGGGCCAGGGGCTACACCTTC. The whole variable domain, remainder taken from reference TRBV5-1 and TRBJ1-2, is KAGVTQTPRYLIKTRGQQVTLSCSPISGHRSVSWYQQTPGQGLQFLFEYFSETQRNKGNFPGRFSGRQFSNSRSEMNVSTLELGDSALYLCASSYGQGARGYTFGSGTRLTVV.

The chain carries TRBV19 and TRBJ1-3; D unresolved. The germline V gene has CDR1 LNHDA and CDR2 SQIVND (reference sequence). The CDR3 contains 15 residues. V was trimmed by 1 base and J by 0 bases, leaving 7 bases between them. CDR3 sequence reads: CASSIGSDSGNTIYF. CDR3 nucleotides: TGTGCCAGTAGTATAGGGAGCGACTCTGGAAACACCATATATTTT.